Listed below are T cell receptor beta chains from one sample, sequenced in a study of tumor-infiltrating lymphocytes in localized non-small cell lung cancer. TCRdb's copy holds only in-frame clones and misses some; the assay was immunoSEQ multiplex PCR. The profile shows 25,000 to 30,000 clones, over 75% of them singletons. The sample was lung tumor tissue. The receptors originated from a human donor with non-small cell lung cancer. Each CDR3 is given with its conserved first and last residue. Size values are once, few and many counts, or a class for expanded clones, and some rows have none.

abundance	j_gene	v_gene	CDR3aa
.	TRBJ1-6	TRBV6-5	CASSLGQNSPLHF
once	TRBJ1-3	TRBV6-1	CASSEWGSSSGNTIYF
few	TRBJ1-1	TRBV11-1	CASSLGDRGTEAFF
few	TRBJ2-6	TRBV7-2	CASSLRQGALSGANVLTF
.	TRBJ2-3	TRBV10-3	CAISDWRGGRDTQYF
once	TRBJ2-6	TRBV27	CASGSYVGGPGANVLTF
.	TRBJ1-2	TRBV2	CASIPQLDYGYTF
.	TRBJ1-6	TRBV28	CASSFEGNSPLHF
.	TRBJ2-7	TRBV7-3	CASSLMAGADEQYF
.	TRBJ1-3	TRBV5-6	CASSLDALGLSGNTIYF
.	TRBJ1-1	TRBV5-6	CASLRQGEETEAFF
.	TRBJ2-1	TRBV5-6	CASSWDGTGRGNEQFF
.	TRBJ1-6	TRBV7-6	CATRAGNSPLHF
.	TRBJ1-4	TRBV2	CASTEGTGNEKLFF
.	TRBJ1-5	TRBV4-1	CASSGTGNQPQHF
few	TRBJ1-6	TRBV5-5	CASSFFQGASSPLHF
once	TRBJ1-2	TRBV5-1	CASSLDGRSSNGYTF
once	TRBJ2-7	TRBV4-1	CASSQAGTGDYEQYF
.	TRBJ1-6	TRBV7-9	CASSLEKYNSPLHF
once	TRBJ1-2	TRBV7-9	CASSSQGPKLYGYTF
.	TRBJ2-2	TRBV21-1	CASRRQGYTGELFF
.	TRBJ2-7	TRBV6-6	CASSDPGQGYEQYF
.	TRBJ1-2	TRBV18	CASSPPAGHYYGYTF
.	TRBJ2-1	TRBV11-3	CASSLEAGVNNEQFF
.	TRBJ1-6	TRBV5-4	CASRVLYDSPLHF
.	TRBJ1-2	TRBV6-5	CASSPTQGPYGYTF
.	TRBJ1-5	TRBV12-5	CASGLVRDRVPPQHF
.	TRBJ2-5	TRBV18	CASSPGNLGETQYF